Following are 16 T cell receptor beta chains from one sample sequenced in a study of cytomegalovirus exposure and HLA in healthy donors. 60 Vbeta and 13 Jbeta primers were used in PCR. Data came from immunoSEQ multiplex PCR; TCRdb stores just in-frame clones and leaves some out. Among 150,000 to 200,000 clones listed, approximately 85% were seen once. Sequencing input: PBMCs. These receptors originate from a man between 18 and 35 years old in good health and CMV-seropositive.

The chain employs TRBV18 and TRBJ1-1, with a tentative D call TRBD1 (5 bases). This CDR3 spans 15 amino acids. Germline values: CDR1 KGHSH, CDR2 LQKENI. V was clipped by 2 bases and J by 4 bases, with 14 bases between them. The CDR3 spells CASSPEQGVSTEAFF. The CDR3 DNA reads TGTGCCAGCTCACCAGAGCAGGGTGTGAGCACTGAAGCTTTCTTT.

The chain employs TRBV4-1 and TRBJ2-1; possible D gene TRBD2, 5 bases. Germline V lookup: CDR1 MGHRA, CDR2 YSYEKL. V was shortened by 2 bases and J by 9 bases, with 11 bases between the two germline ends. This CDR3 has 13 residues. CDR3 sequence reads: CASSQSTDFEQFF. CDR3 DNA sequence: TGCGCCAGCAGCCAATCAACGGACTTTGAGCAGTTCTTC.

V gene TRBV5-1 combines with J gene TRBJ1-1, with D possibly being TRBD1 (5 bases). CDR1 is SGHRS and CDR2 is YFSETQ in the germline V gene. The CDR3 spans 15 residues. The V and J ends lost 2 bases and 3 bases respectively, with 14 bases between them. Written as DNA, the CDR3 is TGCGCCAGCAGCTTCGGTGGGGGGAGGGACACTGAAGCTTTCTTT. This encodes CASSFGGGRDTEAFF.

This chain links TRBV5-1 with TRBJ2-7, with D possibly TRBD1 on 6 matching bases. V was cut by 4 bases and J by 0 bases, with 11 bases left in between. CDR3 length: 14 amino acids. Germline loops: CDR1 SGHRS, CDR2 YFSETQ. This chain's CDR3 is CASSQGPFSYEQYF. The CDR3 DNA follows: TGCGCCAGCAGCCAGGGGCCATTCTCCTACGAGCAGTACTTC.

The chain carries TRBV28 and TRBJ2-7, with 13 bases that match TRBD2. The junction had 11 bases not matched to a gene; V was cut back by 0 bases and J by 6 bases. The CDR3 totals 18 residues. Germline CDR1 reads MDHEN; CDR2 reads SYDVKM. This CDR3 reads CASSLWFGTSGDEAEQYF. The CDR3 DNA reads as TGTGCCAGCAGTTTATGGTTTGGGACTAGCGGGGACGAGGCCGAGCAGTACTTC. Full variable domain (remainder filled in from reference TRBV28 and TRBJ2-7): DVKVTQSSRYLVKRTGEKVFLECVQDMDHENMFWYRQDPGLGLRLIYFSYDVKMKEKGDIPEGYSVSREKKERFSLILESASTNQTSMYLCASSLWFGTSGDEAEQYFGPGTRLTVT.

CDR3 nucleotides: TGCGCCAGCAGCCAAGCCCTACAGGTTTCCTACAATGAGCAGTTCTTC. This encodes CASSQALQVSYNEQFF. This chain connects TRBV4-1 to TRBJ2-1; the D gene is possibly TRBD1 (5 bases). Deletions cut 1 base from V and 1 base from J, with 11 bases between. In germline, CDR1 is MGHRA, CDR2 YSYEKL. This CDR3 has 16 residues.

The rearrangement joins TRBV28 to TRBJ2-5; D perhaps matches TRBD1 (5 bases). The J call may not be correct, given that the DNA end is closer to TRBJ2-7. This CDR3 has 17 amino acids. CDR1 and CDR2 from the germline V gene are MDHEN and SYDVKM. The CDR3 DNA reads TGTGCCAGCAGTTTAGTGGTGGGGCCTGGACCCACCTACGAGCAGTACTTC. Protein sequence: CASSLVVGPGPTYEQYF.

The chain links TRBV30 to TRBJ1-6; a possible D gene is TRBD1 (6 bases). There are 17 residues in the CDR3. The germline gives CDR1 GTSNPN, CDR2 SVGIG (reference sequence). Deletions cut 1 base from V and 2 bases from J, with 15 bases between. The CDR3 loop is CAWSEWQGTPYNSPLHF. The CDR3 DNA sequence: TGTGCCTGGAGTGAGTGGCAGGGGACGCCCTATAATTCACCCCTCCACTTT.

The chain couples TRBV15 to TRBJ1-2; 10 bases line up with TRBD1. With 5 bases clipped from V and 7 bases from J, the junction kept 7 bases outside the gene matches. Germline assignment: CDR1 LNHNV and CDR2 YYDKDF (reference sequence). CDR3 size: 14 residues. In DNA, the CDR3 is TGTGCCACCAGCCCTGTGGACAGGGGGTCTGGCTACACCTTC. Its protein is CATSPVDRGSGYTF.

The gene calls are TRBV7-8 and TRBJ2-5; 8 nucleotides match TRBD1. V shed 4 bases, J shed 2 bases, and the junction held 6 bases outside the gene matches. The germline CDR1 and CDR2 sequences are SGHVS and FQNEAQ. The CDR3 loop spans 15 amino acids. CDR3 amino acids: CASSSGTGAQETQYF. The CDR3 coding sequence is TGTGCCAGCAGCTCCGGGACAGGTGCTCAAGAGACCCAGTACTTC.

The chain is built from TRBV18 and TRBJ2-3; weak D call: TRBD2 (6 bases). There are 14 residues in the CDR3. Germline V gives CDR1 KGHSH, CDR2 LQKENI. Trimming took 6 bases from V and 2 from J, leaving 12 bases between them. CDR3 DNA sequence: TGTGCCAGCTCGCAGGGCGGGATCACAGATACGCAGTATTTT. Its translation: CASSQGGITDTQYF. Variable domain in full (rest from reference TRBV18 and TRBJ2-3): NAGVMQNPRHLVRRRGQEARLRCSPMKGHSHVYWYRQLPEEGLKFMVYLQKENIIDESGMPKERFSAEFPKEGPSILRIQQVVRGDSAAYFCASSQGGITDTQYFGPGTRLTVL.

This clone appeared a few times. V usage is TRBV7-9 and J usage is TRBJ2-7; no clear D gene. V was trimmed by 5 bases and J by 3 bases, leaving 5 bases between them. The CDR3 runs 11 residues. The germline V gene has CDR1 SEHNR and CDR2 FQNEAQ (reference sequence). The CDR3 reads CASSPGYEQYF. The CDR3 coding sequence is TGTGCCAGCAGCCCCGGCTACGAGCAGTACTTC.

This clone appeared once. V usage is TRBV6-1 and J usage is TRBJ1-6; 7 bases line up with TRBD1. Trimming removed 7 bases from V and 7 bases from J; junction bases left unmatched: 10. There are 15 residues in the CDR3. CDR1 is MNHNS and CDR2 is SASEGT in the germline V gene. CDR3 in amino acids: CASKRTGVENSPLHF. The DNA of the CDR3 is TGTGCCAGCAAGCGCACAGGGGTAGAAAATTCACCCCTCCACTTT.

The J gene is TRBJ2-3, the V gene TRBV7-2, with TRBD1 matching over 8 bases. Germline loops: CDR1 SGHTA, CDR2 FQGNSA. J was trimmed by 6 bases and V by 3 bases; bases with no gene match: 2. The CDR3 is 13 amino acids. The CDR3 sequence: CASSFGQGDTQYF. CDR3 bases: TGTGCCAGCAGCTTTGGACAGGGCGATACGCAGTATTTT.

The chain combines TRBV5-6 with TRBJ2-1; D unclear. Germline V lookup: CDR1 SGHDT, CDR2 YYEEEE. This CDR3 has 15 amino acids. Trimming took off 1 base at V and 4 bases at J, with 12 bases between the two ends. CDR3 protein: CASSLWANHYNEQFF. For the CDR3, the DNA is TGTGCCAGCAGCTTGTGGGCCAACCATTACAATGAGCAGTTCTTC.

This chain joins TRBV7-9 and TRBJ2-7; D remains ambiguous. The CDR3 extends over 11 amino acids. Germline CDR1 and CDR2: SEHNR and FQNEAQ (reference sequence). V lost 5 bases, J lost 4 bases, and 6 bases lay in between. The CDR3, as DNA: TGTGCCAGCAGCCTGTTTTACGAGCAGTACTTC. It encodes CASSLFYEQYF.